The 12 T cell receptor beta chains listed next were all sequenced from one sample in a study of human T cells and chemical hapten exposure. Time point indicated: patch test 2, 6 weeks after DPC sensitization. Treatment defined: therapeutic diphenylcyclopropenone sensitization with weekly scalp DPC. Via MiXCR, TCRdb re-called the RACE reads, giving one row per CDR3 protein. The table lists approximately 96,000 distinct CDR3 sequences, 9.3% of them singletons, with about 2% in the top ten. Sample: whole blood, taken in connection with sensitization to the hapten diphenylcyclopropenone (DPC). Source of these receptors: a woman aged 40 to 50 with alopecia areata. Some clones in this sample may be carry-over from other donors' samples.

This clonotype was counted between two and nine times. The V and J genes are TRBV20-1 and TRBJ2-7; 9 bases fit TRBD1. Germline V gene sequence: CDR1 DFQATT, CDR2 SNEGSKA (reference sequence). CDR3 length: 14 residues. The V segment lost 5 bases and the J segment 2 bases; nucleotides outside the gene matches: 7. For the CDR3, the DNA is TGCAGTGCTGCACAGGGGGCGAGGCCCTACGAGCAGTACTTC. It yields the protein CSAAQGARPYEQYF.

This clonotype has at least ten counts. The chain is built from TRBV6-6 and TRBJ2-2; 8 nucleotides align to TRBD1. CDR1 is MNHNY and CDR2 is SVGAGI in the germline V gene (reference sequence). The CDR3 length is 15 residues. The V segment lost 4 bases and the J segment 5 bases; nucleotides outside the gene matches: 6. The CDR3 is CASSSTGGTTGELFF. The CDR3, as DNA: TGTGCCAGCAGTTCTACAGGGGGGACTACCGGGGAGCTGTTTTTT.

This clonotype occurred a few times. This rearrangement joins TRBV27 to TRBJ2-6; D ambiguous. The germline V and J ends were trimmed by 4 bases and 4 bases, with 5 bases remaining between them. This CDR3 is 13 amino acids long. The germline V gene encodes CDR1 MNHEY and CDR2 SMNVEV (reference sequence). In DNA form, the CDR3 reads TGTGCCAGCAGTTCTCTCGGGGCCAACGTCCTGACTTTC. This gives the protein CASSSLGANVLTF.

This clonotype has only a few counts. This chain uses TRBV7-9 with TRBJ1-1, with D tentatively TRBD1 (6 bases). Germline V gene data show CDR1 as SEHNR and CDR2 as FQNEAQ (reference sequence). The CDR3 runs to 14 residues. Trimming shortened V by 8 bases and J by 1 base, and 14 bases separated the two germline ends. The CDR3 is CASERQAGNTEAFF. CDR3 coding DNA: TGTGCCAGCGAAAGACAGGCAGGGAACACTGAAGCTTTCTTT.

The chain links TRBV2 to TRBJ1-2; D is unclear. Trimming left V 6 bases short and J 1 base short, with 12 bases between. The germline CDR1 and CDR2 sequences are SNHLY and FYNNEI. The CDR3 has 14 amino acids. For the CDR3, the DNA is TGTGCCAGCAGCCGGGGATCGTTTAACTATGGCTACACCTTC. Protein product: CASSRGSFNYGYTF.

This rearrangement joins TRBV4-1 to TRBJ1-3; D gene uncertain. The ends were cut back, 0 bases at V and 0 bases at J, with 9 bases in the middle. Germline CDR1 reads MGHRA; CDR2 reads YSYEKL. This CDR3 contains 16 residues. The CDR3: CASSQDPPRSGNTIYF. In nucleotides, the CDR3 is TGCGCCAGCAGCCAAGACCCTCCGCGCTCTGGAAACACCATATATTTT.

The chain carries TRBV30 and TRBJ2-7, with D perhaps matching TRBD1 (6 bases). CDR1 and CDR2 (germline): GTSNPN, SVGIG (reference sequence). Trimming pared 8 bases from V and 0 bases from J, leaving 17 bases between. This CDR3 spans 14 amino acids. The CDR3: CAGTVGASSYEQYF. For the CDR3, the DNA is TGTGCCGGAACCGTGGGGGCCAGCTCCTACGAGCAGTACTTC.

This clonotype was observed a few times. This chain uses TRBV7-2 with TRBJ2-3, with 11 nucleotides matching TRBD2. Germline CDR1 reads SGHTA; CDR2 reads FQGNSA. J gave up 1 base and V 4 bases, and 10 bases lay outside the gene matches. The CDR3 totals 18 residues. The CDR3 is CASSSQSGGLAGTDTQYF. The CDR3 region has the DNA TGTGCCAGCAGCTCGCAATCTGGGGGACTAGCGGGCACAGATACGCAGTATTTT.

The chain couples TRBV29-1 to TRBJ1-1, with TRBD1 as a possible D gene (5 bases). Germline CDR1 reads SQVTM; CDR2 reads ANQGSEA. This CDR3 comprises 13 residues. V was clipped by 6 bases and J by 5 bases, with 16 bases between them. CDR3 loop: CSVRTLGDTEAFF. CDR3 nucleotide sequence: TGCAGCGTAAGGACTCTAGGGGATACTGAAGCTTTCTTT.

This clonotype occurred many times. This chain joins TRBV11-2 and TRBJ1-1; no clear D gene. The CDR3 is 13 amino acids. V dropped 5 bases and J dropped 1 base, with 8 bases sitting between them. Germline V gives CDR1 SGHAT, CDR2 FQNNGV. Here the CDR3 DNA reads TGTGCCAGCAGCCAAAGGAGGAACACTGAAGCTTTCTTT. Translation gives CASSQRRNTEAFF. The whole variable domain, filled in from reference TRBV11-2 and TRBJ1-1, reads EAGVAQSPRYKIIEKRQSVAFWCNPISGHATLYWYQQILGQGPKLLIQFQNNGVVDDSQLPKDRFSAERLKGVDSTLKIQPAKLEDSAVYLCASSQRRNTEAFFGQGTRLTVV.

This clonotype was seen ten or more times. J is TRBJ2-7 and V is TRBV6-5, with D maybe TRBD1 (6 bases). CDR3 size: 13 residues. V was shortened by 2 bases and J by 5 bases, with 10 bases between the two germline ends. Germline lookup yields CDR1 MNHEY and CDR2 SVGAGI. The CDR3 region has the DNA TGTGCCAGCAGTTACGCAACAGGGAACGAGCAGTACTTC. Translation gives CASSYATGNEQYF.

V is TRBV7-2 and J is TRBJ2-7, with D maybe TRBD1 (5 bases). V shed 5 bases and J shed 6 bases, with 11 bases lying between them. In germline, CDR1 is SGHTA, CDR2 FQGNSA. CDR3 length: 12 residues. The DNA of the CDR3 is TGTGCCAGCAGCAACCTGGGGCCCGAGCAGTACTTC. This codes for CASSNLGPEQYF.